These 14 T cell receptor beta chains share one sample of origin, sequenced in a study of blood T cell repertoires in COVID-19. Profiled with immunoSEQ multiplex PCR; TCRdb holds only in-frame clones, not every one. The sample has some 300,000 clones; 90% to 95% are singletons. The specimen sequenced was PBMCs or T cells enriched from blood (not recorded which). The receptors derive from a woman in her twenties or thirties who had been exposed to COVID-19.

V and J are TRBV6-4 and TRBJ1-2, with D maybe TRBD1 (5 bases). This CDR3 has 16 amino acids. V gave up 0 bases and J gave up 3 bases, with 14 bases separating them. CDR1 is MRHNA, CDR2 SNTAGT, per germline. The CDR3 DNA reads as TGTGCCAGCAGTGACTCTAGGCAGGGTGGGGACTATGGCTACACCTTC. Translating gives CASSDSRQGGDYGYTF.

This chain connects TRBV4-3 to TRBJ1-1; TRBD1 is a possible D gene (6 bases). The CDR3 covers 16 residues. The V and J ends lost 0 bases and 5 bases respectively, with 16 bases between them. Per the germline V gene, CDR1 is LGHNA and CDR2 is YSLEER. CDR3 sequence reads: CASSQDVGAKGTEAFF. CDR3 bases: TGCGCCAGCAGCCAAGATGTGGGGGCTAAGGGGACTGAAGCTTTCTTT.

The CDR3: CASSLGGQGITEAFF. CDR3 nucleotide sequence: TGTGCCAGCAGCTTAGGGGGACAGGGGATCACTGAAGCTTTCTTT. The rearrangement uses TRBV7-9 and TRBJ1-1, with 10 positions matching TRBD1. The CDR3 is made up of 15 amino acids. Per germline, CDR1 SEHNR and CDR2 FQNEAQ (reference sequence). The V gene end was trimmed by 1 base and the J gene end by 4 bases; junction bases not matched to a gene: 3.

This clone was observed a handful of times. The genes are TRBV9 and TRBJ1-6; 10 bases align to TRBD1. V lost 5 bases, J lost 9 bases, and 14 bases stayed unmatched. Germline V CDR1 and CDR2: SGDLS, YYNGEE. This CDR3 has 17 residues. CDR3 amino acids: CASSPSGQGWSGSPLHF. CDR3 nucleotides: TGTGCCAGCAGTCCTTCGGGACAGGGGTGGTCGGGTTCACCCCTCCACTTT.

The chain is built from TRBV7-9 and TRBJ2-1; the match to TRBD1 covers 7 bases. The CDR3 contains 15 residues. The germline V gene has CDR1 SEHNR and CDR2 FQNEAQ (reference sequence). V was clipped by 2 bases and J by 7 bases; unmatched bases: 8. DNA for the CDR3: TGTGCCAGCAGCTTAAGAGGGGGCTTCGTGAATGAGCAGTTCTTC. It specifies CASSLRGGFVNEQFF.

The V call is TRBV20-1, the J call TRBJ2-1, with TRBD2 matching 11 bases. CDR3 length: 12 amino acids. Germline V gene sequence: CDR1 DFQATT, CDR2 SNEGSKA (reference sequence). V lost 3 bases to trimming and J lost 12 bases; unmatched junction nucleotides: 4. DNA for the CDR3: TGCAGTGCTAGTAGCGGGGGGGCCGTGCAGTTCTTC. Translation: CSASSGGAVQFF.

The rearrangement joins TRBV7-2 to TRBJ1-2; 9 bases map to TRBD1. V dropped 4 bases and J dropped 8; count of bases not matched to a gene: 5. The CDR3 covers 13 residues. Germline V gene lookup returns CDR1 SGHTA and CDR2 FQGNSA. CDR3 DNA sequence: TGTGCCAGCAGCTCTGACAGGGGGGTCGGCTACACCTTC. It is translated as CASSSDRGVGYTF.

The rearrangement uses TRBV5-4 and TRBJ1-6; TRBD1 matches 7 bases. CDR3 length: 18 residues. V was pared by 0 bases and J by 8 bases, with 14 bases of the junction left unmatched. CDR1 and CDR2 (germline): SGHNT, YYREEE (reference sequence). The CDR3 spells CASSLGAGTTGSYSPLHF. The CDR3 DNA sequence: TGTGCCAGCAGCTTGGGGGCGGGTACGACAGGGTCCTATTCACCCCTCCACTTT. The variable domain in full, with the rest retrieved from reference TRBV5-4 and TRBJ1-6, is ETGVTQSPTHLIKTRGQQVTLRCSSQSGHNTVSWYQQALGQGPQFIFQYYREEENGRGNFPPRFSGLQFPNYSSELNVNALELDDSALYLCASSLGAGTTGSYSPLHFGNGTRLTVT.

The rearrangement uses TRBV9 and TRBJ1-2, with TRBD1 identical over 9 bases. This CDR3 is built from 14 residues. Germline V gene sequence: CDR1 SGDLS, CDR2 YYNGEE. Trimming removed 1 base from V and 5 bases from J; junction bases left unmatched: 3. CDR3 coding DNA: TGTGCCAGCAGCGTAAGGACAGGGGAGTATGGCTACACCTTC. Its translation: CASSVRTGEYGYTF.

The chain couples TRBV18 to TRBJ1-3; D not certain. V was cut by 0 bases and J by 2 bases, with 8 bases left in between. The CDR3 covers 15 residues. Looked up from germline, CDR1 is KGHSH and CDR2 is LQKENI. The CDR3, as DNA: TGTGCCAGCTCACCACCGGGAGTGGCTGGAAACACCATATATTTT. Translating it yields CASSPPGVAGNTIYF. The full variable domain, with the rest looked up from reference TRBV18 and TRBJ1-3, is NAGVMQNPRHLVRRRGQEARLRCSPMKGHSHVYWYRQLPEEGLKFMVYLQKENIIDESGMPKERFSAEFPKEGPSILRIQQVVRGDSAAYFCASSPPGVAGNTIYFGEGSWLTVV.

With regard to this clone: Other DNA sequences in this specimen translate into the identical CDR3. This rearrangement joins TRBV5-1 to TRBJ2-1; 10 bases align to TRBD1. The germline gives CDR1 SGHRS, CDR2 YFSETQ. The CDR3 totals 14 residues. V gave up 0 bases and J gave up 7 bases; unmatched junction bases: 1. CDR3 sequence: CASSLGTGGNEQFF. The CDR3 DNA follows: TGCGCCAGCAGCTTGGGGACAGGGGGTAATGAGCAGTTCTTC.

The chain links TRBV6-5 to TRBJ1-5, with D perhaps matching TRBD1 (5 bases). V lost 2 bases and J lost 5, with 7 bases in between. This CDR3 region has 13 residues. Germline values: CDR1 MNHEY, CDR2 SVGAGI. Here the CDR3 DNA reads TGTGCCAGCAGTTACCGGGGGGATCAGCCCCAGCATTTT. This translates into CASSYRGDQPQHF.

This clone was recorded only once. The chain carries TRBV27 and TRBJ2-3, with TRBD2 identical over 13 bases. The CDR3 covers 18 residues. CDR1 MNHEY and CDR2 SMNVEV come from the germline V gene (reference sequence). After removal of 5 bases from V and 2 bases from J, the junction contained 10 bases not matched to a gene. The CDR3 DNA reads TGTGCCAGCAGTCTGGAATATGGACTAGCGGGAGACACAGATACGCAGTATTTT. This codes for CASSLEYGLAGDTDTQYF.

The rearrangement uses TRBV30 and TRBJ1-3; tentatively, D is TRBD1 (6 bases). Germline V gene sequence: CDR1 GTSNPN, CDR2 SVGIG (reference sequence). The CDR3 runs to 17 residues. Trimming cost V 3 bases and J 1 base, with 19 bases left between them. The CDR3 spells CAWRTLPGQKSGNTIYF. The CDR3 DNA is TGTGCCTGGAGGACCTTGCCGGGACAAAAATCTGGAAACACCATATATTTT.